Below, one T cell receptor beta chain is given with its context. Its specificity is not known. The V end was cut by 5 bases, the J end by 6 bases, with 13 bases between. Looked up from germline, CDR1 is MNHEY and CDR2 is SVGAGI. The CDR3 is 13 residues long. The primer mix had 60 Vbeta and 13 Jbeta primers. The protocol was immunoSEQ multiplex PCR, while the TCRdb copy is restricted to in-frame clones and leaves out a portion. The table has a few hundred thousand clones, around 79% seen once; the top ten hold 0.22%. The data were obtained in a study of cytomegalovirus exposure and HLA in healthy donors. Study information: A prior study identified 90 million to 120 million unique TCR beta sequences from 150 million to 200 million T cells. Study-wide results and limits: Analyzed later, association rates of TCRs varied across HLA loci, with DRB1 most and HLA-C fewest.

The chain uses TRBV6-5 and TRBJ1-2; possibly TRBD1 for D (5 bases). The receptor was isolated from a girl aged 2 to 9 in good health and CMV-seronegative. Sequencing was performed on PBMCs. Here the CDR3 DNA reads TGTGCCAGCAGTCCGACCCGACAGCATGGCTACACCTTC. It codes for CASSPTRQHGYTF.